A single sample is the source of the 27 T cell receptor beta chains below, sequenced in a study of neoadjuvant nivolumab and ipilimumab in lung cancer. Sequenced by immunoSEQ multiplex PCR; TCRdb stores in-frame clones only, minus some. The table has about 3,800 clones, roughly 90% seen once. The sample was adjacent normal lung tissue, taken after neoadjuvant nivolumab, alone or with ipilimumab, at or shortly before surgery. These receptors originate from an adult with non-small cell lung cancer.

The rearrangement joins TRBV5-1 to TRBJ2-3; D gene unclear. Between the trimmed V and J ends, which lost 0 bases and 2 bases, there was a span of 1 base. Germline lookup yields CDR1 SGHRS and CDR2 YFSETQ. The CDR3 extends over 12 amino acids. The DNA for the CDR3 is TGCGCCAGCAGCTTGGTCACAGATACGCAGTATTTT. Translation: CASSLVTDTQYF.

The chain recombines TRBV27 with TRBJ2-3; a possible D gene is TRBD1 (5 bases). From germline, CDR1 is MNHEY and CDR2 SMNVEV (reference sequence). The CDR3 consists of 12 residues. V shed 8 bases and J shed 11 bases, with 17 bases lying between them. Written as DNA, the CDR3 is TGTGCCAGCGGGGCCTCCGATGAAATGCAGTATTTT. It yields the protein CASGASDEMQYF.

The V and J genes are TRBV28 and TRBJ2-6, with 7 bases lining up with TRBD1. Germline trimming cut 9 bases from V and 4 bases from J; bases unmatched to any gene: 6. The CDR3 has 14 residues. The germline V gene encodes CDR1 MDHEN and CDR2 SYDVKM. CDR3 DNA: TGTGCCAGTGAGACAGGGCTCGGGGCCAACGTCCTGACTTTC. It encodes CASETGLGANVLTF.

This chain uses TRBV27 with TRBJ2-2, with 8 nucleotides matching TRBD2. V lost 0 bases, J lost 1 base, and 4 bases stayed unmatched. The CDR3 runs 17 residues. Germline V CDR1 and CDR2: MNHEY, SMNVEV (reference sequence). The CDR3 coding sequence is TGTGCCAGCAGTTTATCCAGCGGGAGAGGGAACACCGGGGAGCTGTTTTTT. Translation: CASSLSSGRGNTGELFF.

The chain has TRBV11-2 and TRBJ2-7, with D unresolved. The CDR3 is 12 residues long. V was clipped by 5 bases and J by 3 bases, with 8 bases between them. Germline V CDR1 and CDR2: SGHAT, FQNNGV. CDR3 bases: TGTGCCAGCAGCCCCTCCTACTACGAGCAGTACTTC. This gives the protein CASSPSYYEQYF.

CDR3 region: CASSFQGPPYEQYF. For the CDR3, the DNA is TGTGCCAGCAGTTTTCAGGGGCCCCCTTACGAGCAGTACTTC. J is TRBJ2-7 and V is TRBV28, with a tentative D call TRBD1 (6 bases). The CDR3 is made up of 14 amino acids. The V end lost 3 bases, the J end lost 4 bases, and 13 bases lay between the germline ends. The germline gives CDR1 MDHEN, CDR2 SYDVKM.

The chain employs TRBV5-1 and TRBJ2-7; D perhaps matches TRBD1 (6 bases). The germline V gene encodes CDR1 SGHRS and CDR2 YFSETQ. This CDR3 is 16 amino acids long. The germline V and J ends were trimmed by 0 bases and 4 bases, with 17 bases remaining between them. CDR3 sequence (DNA): TGCGCCAGCAGCTTGGCGGGGAGAGGGACATGGTACGAGCAGTACTTC. Amino acid sequence: CASSLAGRGTWYEQYF.

The chain has TRBV14 and TRBJ2-7; 8 positions match TRBD2. The CDR3 contains 18 residues. J was trimmed by 1 base and V by 3 bases; bases with no gene match: 14. Germline V gene sequence: CDR1 SGHDN, CDR2 FVKESK. This CDR3 is CASSQEDPPSGSSYEQYF. The CDR3 DNA reads as TGTGCCAGCAGCCAGGAAGACCCCCCTAGCGGGTCTTCCTACGAGCAGTACTTC.

The V call is TRBV6-5, the J call TRBJ1-5; D unresolved. Germline loops: CDR1 MNHEY, CDR2 SVGAGI. CDR3 length equals 14 residues. V gave up 4 bases and J gave up 6 bases, with 13 bases separating them. This chain's CDR3 is CASSSQDARQPQHF. The CDR3 bases are TGTGCCAGCAGTTCCCAGGACGCACGTCAGCCCCAGCATTTT.

The V call is TRBV2, the J call TRBJ2-1; D not resolved. The V and J ends lost 11 bases and 0 bases respectively, with 17 bases between them. The CDR3 sequence is 15 residues long. Germline lookup yields CDR1 SNHLY and CDR2 FYNNEI. The CDR3 sequence: CASPLVLSSYNEQFF. The DNA for the CDR3 is TGTGCCTCCCCCCTTGTACTGAGCTCCTACAATGAGCAGTTCTTC.

The chain couples TRBV18 to TRBJ2-1, with 11 nucleotides matching TRBD2. Germline assignment: CDR1 KGHSH and CDR2 LQKENI. The CDR3 totals 17 residues. V lost 3 bases and J lost 3; bases outside the gene matches: 7. CDR3 loop: CASSPRPGTSGYNEQFF. The DNA for the CDR3 is TGTGCCAGCTCACCTCGTCCAGGGACTAGCGGCTACAATGAGCAGTTCTTC.

Regarding this clone: In the same sample, other DNA sequences code for this CDR3. V is TRBV18 and J is TRBJ2-2, with D hard to call. This CDR3 contains 11 residues. CDR1 and CDR2 (germline): KGHSH, LQKENI. V dropped 6 bases and J dropped 3 bases, with 2 bases sitting between them. CDR3 amino acids: CASSDTGELFF. The CDR3 DNA reads as TGTGCCAGCTCCGACACCGGGGAGCTGTTTTTT.

The rearrangement joins TRBV10-2 to TRBJ2-4, with 8 nucleotides matching TRBD1. Germline loops: CDR1 WSHSY, CDR2 SAAADI. V lost 8 bases and J lost 6; bases outside the gene matches: 3. The CDR3 totals 12 residues. The CDR3 loop is CASGTGGNIQYF. The CDR3 DNA is TGCGCCAGCGGGACAGGTGGAAACATTCAGTACTTC.

This clone came up once. The chain uses TRBV28 and TRBJ1-2; D gene unclear. The ends were cut back, 2 bases at V and 5 bases at J, with 15 bases in the middle. The CDR3 consists of 15 residues. Germline CDR1 is MDHEN and CDR2 is SYDVKM. The CDR3 is CASSLRDLGWYGYTF. In nucleotides, the CDR3 is TGTGCCAGCAGTTTAAGGGATCTAGGTTGGTATGGCTACACCTTC.

This clone has only a few counts. The rearrangement links TRBV14 to TRBJ2-1; 12 bases map to TRBD2. There are 15 residues in the CDR3. Germline CDR1 SGHDN, CDR2 FVKESK. Trimming took 1 base from V and 10 from J; bases not matched to a gene: 5. CDR3: CASSQGLAGVGEQFF. In nucleotides, the CDR3 is TGTGCCAGCAGCCAAGGACTAGCGGGAGTCGGGGAGCAGTTCTTC.

The rearrangement links TRBV11-3 to TRBJ2-7, with D hard to call. Between the trimmed V and J ends, which lost 2 bases and 5 bases, there was a span of 10 bases. CDR1 and CDR2 from the germline V gene are SGHNT and YENEEA. The CDR3 loop spans 13 amino acids. CDR3 loop: CASSLRHWDEQYF. Here the CDR3 DNA reads TGTGCCAGCAGCTTAAGACATTGGGACGAGCAGTACTTC.

This chain uses TRBV20-1 with TRBJ2-1, with TRBD2 matching over 8 bases. Germline V CDR1 and CDR2: DFQATT, SNEGSKA (reference sequence). The CDR3 extends over 11 amino acids. The V and J ends lost 8 bases and 7 bases, in that order; junction bases with no gene match: 4. In DNA form, the CDR3 reads TGCAGTCCCACTAGCGGTAATGAGCAGTTCTTC. Translation gives CSPTSGNEQFF.

The sample holds a few counts of this clone. The V gene is TRBV5-6, the J gene TRBJ2-7; TRBD1 matches 8 bases. Germline CDR1 is SGHDT and CDR2 is YYEEEE. This CDR3 has 15 residues. Germline trimming cut 0 bases from V and 1 base from J; bases unmatched to any gene: 3. The CDR3 loop reads CASSLVGQASYEQYF. The CDR3 DNA follows: TGTGCCAGCAGCTTGGTGGGACAGGCTTCCTACGAGCAGTACTTC.

This chain uses TRBV25-1 with TRBJ1-2; D not resolved. The CDR3 contains 13 residues. CDR1 and CDR2 (germline): MGHDK, SYGVNS. V was cut by 6 bases and J by 2 bases, with 10 bases left in between. CDR3 in amino acids: CASRNPLNYGYTF. DNA for the CDR3: TGTGCCAGCAGGAACCCACTGAACTATGGCTACACCTTC.

This chain joins TRBV27 and TRBJ2-6, with D possibly matching TRBD1 (5 bases). The length of the CDR3 is 15 residues. Trimming took off 5 bases at V and 0 bases at J, with 8 bases between the two ends. In germline, CDR1 is MNHEY, CDR2 SMNVEV (reference sequence). The CDR3 region is CASSGHSSGANVLTF. The DNA for the CDR3 is TGTGCCAGCAGTGGACACAGCTCTGGGGCCAACGTCCTGACTTTC.

The chain couples TRBV20-1 to TRBJ1-3, with D unclear. The CDR3 has 11 amino acids. V gave up 1 base and J gave up 8 bases, with 6 bases separating them. Germline-derived CDR1 and CDR2 are DFQATT and SNEGSKA (reference sequence). This CDR3 reads CSARVYDTIYF. The CDR3 bases are TGCAGTGCTAGAGTGTACGACACCATATATTTT.

This sequence joins TRBV29-1 and TRBJ2-5; 7 bases agree with TRBD1. The CDR3 covers 13 residues. Looked up from germline, CDR1 is SQVTM and CDR2 is ANQGSEA. V lost 3 bases, J lost 3 bases, and 4 bases stayed unmatched. DNA for the CDR3: TGCAGCGTTGATGGGGACAGAAAAGAGACCCAGTACTTC. It yields the protein CSVDGDRKETQYF.

This clone has just a few counts. The rearrangement joins TRBV5-6 to TRBJ1-2; D gene uncertain. The CDR3 consists of 15 residues. V gave up 3 bases and J gave up 2 bases, with 14 bases separating them. The V gene's germline CDR1 is SGHDT and CDR2 YYEEEE. The CDR3 is CASSSLLFPNYGYTF. CDR3 nucleotide sequence: TGTGCCAGCAGCTCTCTCCTTTTCCCCAACTATGGCTACACCTTC.

The J gene is TRBJ1-3, the V gene TRBV5-5; D ambiguous. Germline values: CDR1 SGHKS, CDR2 YYEKEE (reference sequence). This CDR3 region has 15 residues. V was cut by 3 bases and J by 2 bases, with 12 bases left in between. CDR3 sequence: CASSSDGRPGNTIYF. CDR3 coding DNA: TGTGCCAGCAGCTCGGACGGCCGCCCTGGAAACACCATATATTTT. Supplemented by reference TRBV5-5 and TRBJ1-3, the full variable domain reads DAGVTQSPTHLIKTRGQQVTLRCSPISGHKSVSWYQQVLGQGPQFIFQYYEKEERGRGNFPDRFSARQFPNYSSELNVNALLLGDSALYLCASSSDGRPGNTIYFGEGSWLTVV.

CDR3 sequence: CASSFANEKLFF. In nucleotides, the CDR3 is TGTGCCAGCAGCTTCGCAAATGAAAAACTGTTTTTT. V and J are TRBV5-5 and TRBJ1-4; D gene unclear. CDR3 size: 12 residues. Trimming stripped 2 bases from V and 5 bases from J, with 4 bases between. From germline, CDR1 is SGHKS and CDR2 YYEKEE (reference sequence).

The chain employs TRBV5-4 and TRBJ1-5; D gene ambiguous. The V gene's germline CDR1 is SGHNT and CDR2 YYREEE (reference sequence). CDR3 length: 13 residues. V lost 0 bases, J lost 1 base, and 2 bases lay in between. In DNA, the CDR3 is TGTGCCAGCAGCTTGGACAGCAATCAGCCCCAGCATTTT. Protein product: CASSLDSNQPQHF.

On this clone: An end of the junction does not agree with germline; a read error may underlie this. The gene calls are TRBV6-1 and TRBJ1-2; possible D gene TRBD1, 5 bases. CDR3 length: 11 residues. The germline gives CDR1 MNHNS, CDR2 SASEGT. Written as DNA, the CDR3 is TGTGCCAGCAGTGAAGCGGGACTGCCTGACTTC. Its protein product is CASSEAGLPDF.